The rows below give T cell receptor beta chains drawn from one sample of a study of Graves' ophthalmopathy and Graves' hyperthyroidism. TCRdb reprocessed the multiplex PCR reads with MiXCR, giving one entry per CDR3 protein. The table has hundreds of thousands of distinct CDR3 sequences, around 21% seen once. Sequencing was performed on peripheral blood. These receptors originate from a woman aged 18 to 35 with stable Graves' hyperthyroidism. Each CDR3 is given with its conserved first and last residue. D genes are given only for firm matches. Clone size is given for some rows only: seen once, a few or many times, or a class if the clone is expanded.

CDR3 protein: CASSLWGNGNQPRHF; CDR3 DNA: .; clone size: few; J gene: TRBJ1-5; V gene: TRBV27; D gene: .
CDR3 protein: CASSYSVTGNTEAFF; CDR3 DNA: TGTGCCAGCAGTTACTCGGTGACAGGGAACACTGAAGCTTTCTTT; clone size: many; J gene: TRBJ1-1; V gene: TRBV6-5; D gene: .
CDR3 protein: CSVVGTSGRTSYEQYF; CDR3 DNA: TGCAGCGTTGTAGGGACTAGCGGGAGGACCTCCTACGAGCAGTACTTC; clone size: many; J gene: TRBJ2-7; V gene: TRBV29-1; D gene: TRBD2
CDR3 protein: CSAHGLAVAKNIQYF; CDR3 DNA: TGCAGTGCTCACGGACTAGCGGTAGCCAAAAACATTCAGTACTTC; clone size: many; J gene: TRBJ2-4; V gene: TRBV20-1; D gene: TRBD2
CDR3 protein: CASSLWGHRNYGYTF; CDR3 DNA: TGTGCCAGCAGTTTATGGGGTCACAGGAATTATGGCTACACCTTC; clone size: .; J gene: TRBJ1-2; V gene: TRBV28; D gene: .
CDR3 protein: CASSYGQGGYGYTF; CDR3 DNA: TGTGCCAGCAGTTACGGACAGGGAGGCTATGGCTACACCTTC; clone size: many; J gene: TRBJ1-2; V gene: TRBV12-3/TRBV12-4; D gene: TRBD1
CDR3 protein: CASSGLLEQYF; CDR3 DNA: TGTGCCAGCAGTGGGCTCTTGGAGCAGTACTTC; clone size: .; J gene: TRBJ2-7; V gene: TRBV28; D gene: .
CDR3 protein: CASSYGVGIYEQYF; CDR3 DNA: TGTGCCAGCAGTTACGGAGTCGGAATCTACGAGCAGTACTTC; clone size: many; J gene: TRBJ2-7; V gene: TRBV6-2/TRBV6-3; D gene: .
CDR3 protein: CASSATGQRGNTIYF; CDR3 DNA: TGTGCCAGCAGTGCGACAGGGCAGAGAGGAAACACCATATATTTT; clone size: many; J gene: TRBJ1-3; V gene: TRBV6-1; D gene: TRBD1
CDR3 protein: CVTSRAVAGGPNTDTQYF; CDR3 DNA: TGTGTCACCAGCAGAGCGGTAGCGGGAGGCCCGAACACAGATACGCAGTATTTT; clone size: many; J gene: TRBJ2-3; V gene: TRBV15; D gene: TRBD2
CDR3 protein: CASSQEVLAGDYEQYF; CDR3 DNA: TGCGCCAGCAGCCAAGAGGTACTAGCGGGAGACTACGAGCAGTACTTC; clone size: .; J gene: TRBJ2-7; V gene: TRBV4-1; D gene: TRBD2
CDR3 protein: CASSATLGGANVLTF; CDR3 DNA: TGTGCCAGCAGTGCTACCCTGGGGGGGGCCAACGTCCTGACTTTC; clone size: .; J gene: TRBJ2-6; V gene: TRBV2; D gene: .
CDR3 protein: CASSLRGPRNTEAFF; CDR3 DNA: TGTGCCAGCAGCTTAAGGGGGCCGCGGAACACTGAAGCTTTCTTT; clone size: .; J gene: TRBJ1-1; V gene: TRBV13; D gene: TRBD1
CDR3 protein: CASSFADSKIEAFF; CDR3 DNA: TGTGCCAGCAGTTTCGCGGACAGCAAAATTGAAGCTTTCTTT; clone size: many; J gene: TRBJ1-1; V gene: TRBV12-3/TRBV12-4; D gene: .
CDR3 protein: CASRLAGGREQYF; CDR3 DNA: TGTGCCAGCAGGCTCGCCGGGGGCCGGGAGCAGTACTTC; clone size: many; J gene: TRBJ2-7; V gene: TRBV12-3/TRBV12-4; D gene: .
CDR3 protein: CASSDPTREVSGELFF; CDR3 DNA: TGTGCCAGCAGTGATCCGACAAGGGAAGTGTCCGGGGAGCTGTTTTTT; clone size: many; J gene: TRBJ2-2; V gene: TRBV25-1; D gene: .
CDR3 protein: CASSDRALSSYEQYF; CDR3 DNA: TGTGCCAGCAGTGACAGGGCCCTAAGCTCCTACGAGCAGTACTTC; clone size: many; J gene: TRBJ2-7; V gene: TRBV6-1; D gene: .
CDR3 protein: CASSFGGNTGNTIYF; CDR3 DNA: TGTGCCAGCAGTTTCGGGGGGAATACCGGAAACACCATATATTTT; clone size: few; J gene: TRBJ1-3; V gene: TRBV6-5; D gene: .
CDR3 protein: CASSPGSVYRYEQYF; CDR3 DNA: TGTGCCAGCTCACCAGGGTCAGTGTATCGCTACGAGCAGTACTTC; clone size: few; J gene: TRBJ2-7; V gene: TRBV18; D gene: .
CDR3 protein: CSARPRGKVGETQYF; CDR3 DNA: TGCAGTGCCCGACCCAGGGGGAAGGTTGGAGAGACCCAGTACTTC; clone size: many; J gene: TRBJ2-5; V gene: TRBV20-1; D gene: TRBD1
CDR3 protein: CAISGASGQPNSGNTIYF; CDR3 DNA: TGTGCCATCAGTGGAGCCTCGGGACAGCCCAACTCTGGAAACACCATATATTTT; clone size: many; J gene: TRBJ1-3; V gene: TRBV10-3; D gene: TRBD1
CDR3 protein: CASSYSFSGRNTIYF; CDR3 DNA: TGTGCCAGCAGTTACTCTTTCTCAGGGCGGAACACCATATATTTT; clone size: many; J gene: TRBJ1-3; V gene: TRBV6-5; D gene: .
CDR3 protein: CSATVGRGGKTQYF; CDR3 DNA: TGCAGTGCAACGGTCGGGAGGGGGGGGAAGACCCAGTACTTC; clone size: many; J gene: TRBJ2-5; V gene: TRBV20-1; D gene: TRBD2
CDR3 protein: CASSAGWARADYEQYF; CDR3 DNA: TGTGCCAGCAGTGCGGGATGGGCCAGGGCGGACTACGAGCAGTACTTC; clone size: many; J gene: TRBJ2-7; V gene: TRBV28; D gene: .
CDR3 protein: CASSLRGFEQYF; CDR3 DNA: TGTGCCAGCAGCTTACGAGGGTTCGAGCAGTACTTC; clone size: .; J gene: TRBJ2-7; V gene: TRBV7-8; D gene: .
CDR3 protein: CASSQGFGPGLSAYEQYF; CDR3 DNA: TGCGCCAGCAGCCAAGGTTTTGGACCGGGACTATCGGCCTACGAGCAGTACTTC; clone size: .; J gene: TRBJ2-7; V gene: TRBV4-3; D gene: TRBD2
CDR3 protein: CASSTRLAGDEYEQYF; CDR3 DNA: TGTGCCAGCAGCACCCGACTAGCGGGAGATGAGTACGAGCAGTACTTC; clone size: many; J gene: TRBJ2-7; V gene: TRBV7-2; D gene: TRBD2
CDR3 protein: CASLDYANTGELFF; CDR3 DNA: TGTGCCAGCTTGGACTACGCGAACACCGGGGAACTGTTTTTT; clone size: .; J gene: TRBJ2-2; V gene: TRBV6-1; D gene: .
CDR3 protein: CASSTLRTDTEAFF; CDR3 DNA: TGCGCCAGCAGCACCCTCAGGACGGACACTGAAGCTTTCTTT; clone size: many; J gene: TRBJ1-1; V gene: TRBV5-1; D gene: .
CDR3 protein: CASGSAMDRSGNTIYF; CDR3 DNA: TGTGCTAGTGGTTCCGCAATGGACAGGTCTGGAAACACCATATATTTT; clone size: few; J gene: TRBJ1-3; V gene: TRBV12-5; D gene: TRBD1
CDR3 protein: CAISEGGSYEQYF; CDR3 DNA: TGTGCCATCAGTGAAGGAGGGTCCTACGAGCAGTACTTC; clone size: many; J gene: TRBJ2-7; V gene: TRBV10-3; D gene: .
CDR3 protein: CASKPLGGTYEQYF; CDR3 DNA: TGTGCCAGCAAACCACTCGGCGGGACCTACGAGCAGTACTTC; clone size: many; J gene: TRBJ2-7; V gene: TRBV13; D gene: .
CDR3 protein: CASSQDLDRGWGYTF; CDR3 DNA: TGCGCCAGCAGCCAAGATCTGGACAGGGGCTGGGGCTACACCTTC; clone size: many; J gene: TRBJ1-2; V gene: TRBV4-1; D gene: TRBD1